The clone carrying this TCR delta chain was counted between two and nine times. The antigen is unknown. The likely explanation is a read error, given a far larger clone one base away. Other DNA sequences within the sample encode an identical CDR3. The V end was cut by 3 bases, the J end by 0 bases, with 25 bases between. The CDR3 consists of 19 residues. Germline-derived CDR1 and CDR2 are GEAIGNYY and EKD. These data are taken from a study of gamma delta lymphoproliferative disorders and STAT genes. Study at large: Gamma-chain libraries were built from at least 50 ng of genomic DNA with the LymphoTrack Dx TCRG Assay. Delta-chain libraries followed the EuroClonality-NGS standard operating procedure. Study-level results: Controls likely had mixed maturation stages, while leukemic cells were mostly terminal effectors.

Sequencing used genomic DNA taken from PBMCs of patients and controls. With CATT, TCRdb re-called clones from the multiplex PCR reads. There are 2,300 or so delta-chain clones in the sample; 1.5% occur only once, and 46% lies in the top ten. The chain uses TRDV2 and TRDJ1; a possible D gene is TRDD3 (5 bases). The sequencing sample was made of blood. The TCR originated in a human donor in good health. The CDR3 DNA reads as TGTGCCTGTGACGGGATCGTCCATCCTGAGGGAGAATACACCGATAAACTCATCTTT. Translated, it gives CACDGIVHPEGEYTDKLIF.